A selection of T cell receptor beta chains follows, all from one sample in a study of shared clonotypes between healthy human individuals. Profiled with immunoSEQ multiplex PCR; TCRdb holds only in-frame clones, not every one. This table has approximately 2,200,000 clones, 90% to 95% appearing once. What was sequenced was naive CD8+ T cells from PBMCs. The receptors here all came from a man aged 18 to 29 in good health. Some clones in this sample may be carry-over from other donors' samples. The CDR3 runs from the conserved cysteine through the conserved F or W. Fields, in order: CDR3 length, D gene, V gene, clone size, J gene, CDR3 protein, CDR3 DNA. A D gene is named only where the DNA matches it firmly. Clone size appears in some rows only: once, few, many, or a class for an expanded clone.

CDR3 length: 15
D gene: -
V gene: TRBV5-6
clone size: -
J gene: TRBJ2-7
CDR3 protein: CASSNTGLLSYEQYF
CDR3 DNA: TGTGCCAGCAGCAATACAGGGTTACTTTCCTACGAGCAGTACTTC

CDR3 length: 15
D gene: -
V gene: TRBV13
clone size: -
J gene: TRBJ2-1
CDR3 protein: CASSFRPNAHNEQFF
CDR3 DNA: TGTGCCAGCAGCTTTCGACCGAACGCCCACAATGAGCAGTTCTTC

CDR3 length: 13
D gene: -
V gene: TRBV5-1
clone size: -
J gene: TRBJ2-1
CDR3 protein: CASSPPPYNEQFF
CDR3 DNA: TGCGCCAGCAGCCCGCCACCCTACAATGAGCAGTTCTTC

CDR3 length: 16
D gene: TRBD2
V gene: TRBV5-6
clone size: -
J gene: TRBJ2-2
CDR3 protein: CARWTSGTSRTGELFF
CDR3 DNA: TGTGCCAGATGGACTAGCGGGACTTCCAGAACCGGGGAGCTGTTTTTT

CDR3 length: 13
D gene: -
V gene: TRBV13
clone size: -
J gene: TRBJ1-1
CDR3 protein: CASSLRGGPEAFF
CDR3 DNA: TGTGCCAGCAGCCTACGGGGAGGGCCTGAAGCTTTCTTT

CDR3 length: 14
D gene: -
V gene: TRBV9
clone size: -
J gene: TRBJ2-7
CDR3 protein: CASSVGGANYEQYF
CDR3 DNA: TGTGCCAGCAGCGTAGGAGGGGCCAACTACGAGCAGTACTTC

CDR3 length: 13
D gene: -
V gene: TRBV27
clone size: -
J gene: TRBJ2-1
CDR3 protein: CASSLFPGNEQFF
CDR3 DNA: TGTGCCAGCAGTTTATTTCCGGGGAATGAGCAGTTCTTC

CDR3 length: 14
D gene: -
V gene: TRBV2
clone size: -
J gene: TRBJ2-7
CDR3 protein: CASSQRGAAYEQYF
CDR3 DNA: TGTGCCAGCAGTCAGAGGGGGGCCGCCTACGAGCAGTACTTC

CDR3 length: 18
D gene: -
V gene: TRBV4-1
clone size: -
J gene: TRBJ2-1
CDR3 protein: CASSQDLRPTVSYNEQFF
CDR3 DNA: TGCGCCAGCAGCCAAGATCTACGCCCAACAGTCTCCTACAATGAGCAGTTCTTC

CDR3 length: 16
D gene: TRBD1
V gene: TRBV9
clone size: -
J gene: TRBJ1-2
CDR3 protein: CASSLRSGPGGNGYTF
CDR3 DNA: TGTGCCAGCAGCCTCCGTAGCGGCCCAGGGGGCAATGGCTACACCTTC

CDR3 length: 16
D gene: TRBD1
V gene: TRBV10-3
clone size: once
J gene: TRBJ2-7
CDR3 protein: CAISDETGTEVYEQYF
CDR3 DNA: TGTGCCATCAGTGACGAGACCGGGACAGAAGTCTACGAGCAGTACTTC

CDR3 length: 13
D gene: -
V gene: TRBV27
clone size: once
J gene: TRBJ2-7
CDR3 protein: CASSPSPGYEQYF
CDR3 DNA: TGTGCCAGCAGTCCTTCCCCGGGGTACGAGCAGTACTTC

CDR3 length: 15
D gene: TRBD2
V gene: TRBV9
clone size: -
J gene: TRBJ2-7
CDR3 protein: CASSAGLALSYEQYF
CDR3 DNA: TGTGCCAGCAGCGCGGGACTAGCGCTCTCCTACGAGCAGTACTTC

CDR3 length: 15
D gene: -
V gene: TRBV18
clone size: -
J gene: TRBJ2-1
CDR3 protein: CASSPRTSSYNEQFF
CDR3 DNA: TGTGCCAGCTCACCACGGACGAGCTCCTACAATGAGCAGTTCTTC

CDR3 length: 14
D gene: TRBD2
V gene: TRBV27
clone size: -
J gene: TRBJ2-1
CDR3 protein: CASSPGLALDEQFF
CDR3 DNA: TGTGCCAGCAGCCCCGGACTAGCCTTGGATGAGCAGTTCTTC

CDR3 length: 13
D gene: -
V gene: TRBV19
clone size: -
J gene: TRBJ1-5
CDR3 protein: CASSIDHYQPQHF
CDR3 DNA: TGTGCCAGTAGTATAGACCACTATCAGCCCCAGCATTTT

CDR3 length: 14
D gene: -
V gene: TRBV15
clone size: -
J gene: TRBJ1-1
CDR3 protein: CATSGGEANTEAFF
CDR3 DNA: TGTGCCACCAGCGGAGGAGAGGCGAACACTGAAGCTTTCTTT

CDR3 length: 16
D gene: TRBD1
V gene: TRBV10-3
clone size: few
J gene: TRBJ1-5
CDR3 protein: CAISADPGQDNQPQHF
CDR3 DNA: TGTGCCATCAGCGCAGATCCGGGACAGGATAATCAGCCCCAGCATTTT

CDR3 length: 16
D gene: TRBD2
V gene: TRBV4-1
clone size: -
J gene: TRBJ2-3
CDR3 protein: CASSPGWAGVTDTQYF
CDR3 DNA: TGCGCCAGCAGCCCCGGTTGGGCGGGAGTCACAGATACGCAGTATTTT

CDR3 length: 15
D gene: -
V gene: TRBV11-2
clone size: -
J gene: TRBJ2-7
CDR3 protein: CASSRTGIDSYEQYF
CDR3 DNA: TGTGCCAGCAGCCGCACAGGGATAGACTCCTACGAGCAGTACTTC

CDR3 length: 14
D gene: -
V gene: TRBV5-6
clone size: -
J gene: TRBJ2-5
CDR3 protein: CASSKPGWVETQYF
CDR3 DNA: TGTGCCAGCAGCAAACCGGGGTGGGTCGAGACCCAGTACTTC

CDR3 length: 16
D gene: TRBD1
V gene: TRBV19
clone size: -
J gene: TRBJ2-2
CDR3 protein: CASIPGQGPNTGELFF
CDR3 DNA: TGTGCCAGTATCCCGGGACAGGGCCCGAACACCGGGGAGCTGTTTTTT

CDR3 length: 16
D gene: TRBD2
V gene: TRBV7-9
clone size: -
J gene: TRBJ2-3
CDR3 protein: CAILPTSGRATDTQYF
CDR3 DNA: TGTGCCATCCTACCGACTAGCGGGAGGGCCACAGATACGCAGTATTTT

CDR3 length: 15
D gene: -
V gene: TRBV6-5
clone size: -
J gene: TRBJ1-5
CDR3 protein: CASSYRTGRDQPQHF
CDR3 DNA: TGTGCCAGCAGTTACCGAACAGGACGAGATCAGCCCCAGCATTTT

CDR3 length: 14
D gene: TRBD2
V gene: TRBV27
clone size: -
J gene: TRBJ2-3
CDR3 protein: CASSFVGGADTQYF
CDR3 DNA: TGTGCCAGCAGTTTTGTGGGAGGGGCAGATACGCAGTATTTT

CDR3 length: 15
D gene: TRBD1
V gene: TRBV7-6
clone size: -
J gene: TRBJ2-5
CDR3 protein: CASSLNRGSAETQYF
CDR3 DNA: TGTGCCAGCAGCTTAAACAGGGGGTCCGCAGAGACCCAGTACTTC

CDR3 length: 14
D gene: -
V gene: TRBV6-1
clone size: -
J gene: TRBJ1-5
CDR3 protein: CASSVFSSNQPQHF
CDR3 DNA: TGTGCCAGCAGTGTATTCAGTAGCAATCAGCCCCAGCATTTT

CDR3 length: 12
D gene: -
V gene: TRBV25-1
clone size: -
J gene: TRBJ2-1
CDR3 protein: CASWGENNEQFF
CDR3 DNA: TGTGCCAGCTGGGGGGAAAACAATGAGCAGTTCTTC

CDR3 length: 13
D gene: TRBD1
V gene: TRBV7-9
clone size: -
J gene: TRBJ1-2
CDR3 protein: CASSLGTGDGYTF
CDR3 DNA: TGTGCCAGCAGCTTAGGGACAGGGGATGGCTACACCTTC

CDR3 length: 14
D gene: -
V gene: TRBV7-3
clone size: -
J gene: TRBJ2-1
CDR3 protein: CASSRYGSGDEQFF
CDR3 DNA: TGTGCCAGCAGCCGATACGGCTCGGGAGATGAGCAGTTCTTC

CDR3 length: 15
D gene: -
V gene: TRBV19
clone size: -
J gene: TRBJ1-3
CDR3 protein: CASSIEGTLGNTIYF
CDR3 DNA: TGTGCCAGTAGTATAGAAGGAACGTTGGGAAACACCATATATTTT

CDR3 length: 13
D gene: -
V gene: TRBV5-6
clone size: few
J gene: TRBJ1-1
CDR3 protein: CASSWGGHTEAFF
CDR3 DNA: TGTGCCAGCAGCTGGGGGGGCCACACTGAAGCTTTCTTT

CDR3 length: 13
D gene: -
V gene: TRBV6-5
clone size: -
J gene: TRBJ2-7
CDR3 protein: CASSSGRPYEQYF
CDR3 DNA: TGTGCCAGCAGCTCAGGAAGGCCCTACGAGCAGTACTTC

CDR3 length: 14
D gene: -
V gene: TRBV6-5
clone size: -
J gene: TRBJ2-7
CDR3 protein: CASSYWSGPYEQYF
CDR3 DNA: TGTGCCAGCAGTTACTGGTCAGGGCCCTACGAGCAGTACTTC

CDR3 length: 14
D gene: -
V gene: TRBV5-8
clone size: -
J gene: TRBJ2-7
CDR3 protein: CASSLDDSFYEQYF
CDR3 DNA: TGTGCCAGCAGCTTGGATGACAGCTTCTACGAGCAGTACTTC

CDR3 length: 16
D gene: TRBD2
V gene: TRBV4-3
clone size: -
J gene: TRBJ2-2
CDR3 protein: CASPEGPREGTGELFF
CDR3 DNA: TGCGCCAGCCCCGAGGGCCCACGGGAGGGCACCGGGGAGCTGTTTTTT

CDR3 length: 12
D gene: -
V gene: TRBV30
clone size: -
J gene: TRBJ2-7
CDR3 protein: CAWRDKTYEQYF
CDR3 DNA: TGTGCCTGGAGGGACAAGACCTACGAGCAGTACTTC

CDR3 length: 11
D gene: -
V gene: TRBV2
clone size: -
J gene: TRBJ1-1
CDR3 protein: CASRGGTEAFF
CDR3 DNA: TGTGCCAGCAGGGGTGGTACTGAAGCTTTCTTT

CDR3 length: 14
D gene: -
V gene: TRBV4-3
clone size: -
J gene: TRBJ2-7
CDR3 protein: CASSQDRGYYEQYF
CDR3 DNA: TGCGCCAGCAGCCAAGACCGCGGTTACTACGAGCAGTACTTC

CDR3 length: 14
D gene: TRBD1
V gene: TRBV13
clone size: -
J gene: TRBJ1-1
CDR3 protein: CASSLETGEGEAFF
CDR3 DNA: TGTGCCAGCAGCTTGGAAACAGGGGAAGGGGAAGCTTTCTTT

CDR3 length: 12
D gene: -
V gene: TRBV30
clone size: -
J gene: TRBJ2-3
CDR3 protein: CAWSVSGNTQYF
CDR3 DNA: TGTGCCTGGAGTGTTTCTGGCAATACGCAGTATTTT

CDR3 length: 13
D gene: -
V gene: TRBV5-4
clone size: -
J gene: TRBJ2-7
CDR3 protein: CASSFERGYEQYF
CDR3 DNA: TGTGCCAGCAGCTTTGAGAGGGGCTACGAGCAGTACTTC

CDR3 length: 14
D gene: TRBD2
V gene: TRBV9
clone size: -
J gene: TRBJ2-7
CDR3 protein: CASSLSGSIDEQYF
CDR3 DNA: TGTGCCAGCAGCCTGAGCGGGAGCATCGACGAGCAGTACTTC

CDR3 length: 14
D gene: TRBD1
V gene: TRBV27
clone size: -
J gene: TRBJ1-1
CDR3 protein: CASSLTGGRTEAFF
CDR3 DNA: TGTGCCAGCAGTTTGACAGGGGGCCGAACTGAAGCTTTCTTT

CDR3 length: 15
D gene: -
V gene: TRBV4-2
clone size: once
J gene: TRBJ2-7
CDR3 protein: CASSSTFGQFYEQYF
CDR3 DNA: TGTGCCAGCAGCAGCACTTTTGGACAGTTCTACGAGCAGTACTTC

CDR3 length: 15
D gene: TRBD2
V gene: TRBV9
clone size: few
J gene: TRBJ2-1
CDR3 protein: CASSGDPGEGNEQFF
CDR3 DNA: TGTGCCAGCAGCGGCGATCCTGGGGAGGGGAATGAGCAGTTCTTC

CDR3 length: 13
D gene: -
V gene: TRBV11-2
clone size: -
J gene: TRBJ1-2
CDR3 protein: CASSLVRVNGYTF
CDR3 DNA: TGTGCCAGCAGCTTGGTCAGGGTTAATGGCTACACCTTC

CDR3 length: 16
D gene: -
V gene: TRBV28
clone size: -
J gene: TRBJ2-1
CDR3 protein: CASRLSGTALYNEQFF
CDR3 DNA: TGTGCCAGCAGACTATCCGGGACGGCCTTATACAATGAGCAGTTCTTC

CDR3 length: 15
D gene: TRBD2
V gene: TRBV6-5
clone size: -
J gene: TRBJ2-1
CDR3 protein: CASSLLAGARNEQFF
CDR3 DNA: TGTGCCAGCAGTTTACTAGCGGGAGCTCGAAATGAGCAGTTCTTC

CDR3 length: 17
D gene: -
V gene: TRBV5-1
clone size: -
J gene: TRBJ2-7
CDR3 protein: CASSLAAGALSSYEQYF
CDR3 DNA: TGCGCCAGCAGCTTGGCTGCCGGCGCATTAAGCTCCTACGAGCAGTACTTC

CDR3 length: 17
D gene: TRBD2
V gene: TRBV11-3
clone size: once
J gene: TRBJ2-3
CDR3 protein: CASSPTPGLAGADTQYF
CDR3 DNA: TGTGCCAGCAGCCCGACACCGGGACTAGCGGGGGCAGATACGCAGTATTTT

CDR3 length: 21
D gene: TRBD2
V gene: TRBV28
clone size: -
J gene: TRBJ2-7
CDR3 protein: CASSSYPAGLADRKNSYEQYF
CDR3 DNA: TGTGCCAGCAGTTCTTACCCCGCCGGACTAGCTGACAGGAAGAACTCCTACGAGCAGTACTTC